This T cell receptor (beta chain) is drawn from a study of blood T cells in healthy people across ages. Study-wide results and limits: More naive CD4+ cells and higher diversity were found in long-lived than in aged donors.

A few counts support this clonotype. The antigen is not known. A junction end diverges from the germline sequence, so it may reflect a read error. The germline gives CDR1 SGHTA, CDR2 FQGNSA. The CDR3 length is 15 residues. A sample-barcoded 5' primer and a J-beta primer mix were used in a second PCR of roughly 6 to 11 cycles. The study obtained at least 2.5 million CDR3-containing paired-end reads from every sample. One entry per CDR3 protein, called by TCRdb with MiXCR from the 5' RACE reads. The data hold approximately 900,000 distinct CDR3 sequences, with approximately 32% observed a single time. These data were also reused for a study on T cells of mothers and their children.

This TCR came from a woman between 35 and 50 years old in good health. What was sequenced was blood. The chain carries TRBV7-2 and TRBJ2-7; 9 bases are a match to TRBD1. The CDR3 loop is CTSSSSGTGSSEQYF. CDR3 coding DNA: TGTACCAGCAGCTCATCCGGGACAGGGTCCTCCGAGCAGTACTTC. Based on the CDR3 plus reference TRBV7-2 and TRBJ2-7, the full variable domain is GAGVSQSPSNKVTEKGKDVELRCDPISGHTALYWYRQSLGQGLEFLIYFQGNSAPDKSGLPSDRFSAERTGGSVSTLTIQRTQQEDSAVYLCTSSSSGTGSSEQYFGPGTRLTVT.